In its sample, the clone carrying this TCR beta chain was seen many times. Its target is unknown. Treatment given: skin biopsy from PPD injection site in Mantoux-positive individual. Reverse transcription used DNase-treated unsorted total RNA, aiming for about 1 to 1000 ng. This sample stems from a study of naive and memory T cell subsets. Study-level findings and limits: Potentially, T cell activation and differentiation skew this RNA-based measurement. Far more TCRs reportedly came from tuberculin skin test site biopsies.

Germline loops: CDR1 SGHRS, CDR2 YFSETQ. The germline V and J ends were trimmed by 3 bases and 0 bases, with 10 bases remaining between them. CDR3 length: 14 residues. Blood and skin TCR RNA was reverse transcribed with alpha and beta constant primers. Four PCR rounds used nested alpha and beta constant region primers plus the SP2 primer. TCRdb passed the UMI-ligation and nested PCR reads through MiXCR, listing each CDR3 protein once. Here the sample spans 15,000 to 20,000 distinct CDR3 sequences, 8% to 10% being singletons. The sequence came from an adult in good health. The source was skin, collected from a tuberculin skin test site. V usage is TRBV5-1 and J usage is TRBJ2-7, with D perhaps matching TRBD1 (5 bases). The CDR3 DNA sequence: TGCGCCAGCAGCTCGGCAGGGAACTCCTACGAGCAGTACTTC. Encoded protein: CASSSAGNSYEQYF.